The subject of this entry is one T cell receptor beta chain. Primers: 60 Vbeta forward and 13 Jbeta reverse. The protocol was immunoSEQ multiplex PCR, while the TCRdb copy is restricted to in-frame clones and leaves out a portion. The sample shows 95,000 to 150,000 clones, roughly 80% of them seen only once. The record originates from a study of cytomegalovirus exposure and HLA in healthy donors. About the study: In an earlier analysis, 95 million to 130 million unique TCR beta sequences were found from some 200 million T cells. Under 90% of 398 genotyped donors fell in the Caucasian-associated ancestry cluster.

Unmatched junction bases numbered 9, after V lost 4 bases and J lost 3 bases. The CDR3 sequence is 16 residues long. Germline lookup yields CDR1 SGHRS and CDR2 YFSETQ. This receptor was identified in a female donor in good health and CMV-seropositive. The chain has TRBV5-1 and TRBJ2-1; 8 nucleotides agree with TRBD1. The sample was PBMCs. In DNA form, the CDR3 reads TGCGCCAGCAGCCCGAGCCTACAGGGGGTCTACAATGAGCAGTTCTTC. Translating gives CASSPSLQGVYNEQFF.